The rows below give T cell receptor beta chains drawn from one sample of a study of brain T cells in children with intractable seizures. Sequenced by immunoSEQ multiplex PCR; TCRdb stores in-frame clones only, minus some. The data show approximately 40,000 clones, 80% to 95% seen once. The input for sequencing was peripheral blood, taken at surgery. The receptor source for this set is a girl aged 2 to 10 with tuberous sclerosis and intractable seizures. Each CDR3 is given with its conserved first and last residue. D genes are given only for firm matches. Expanded clones get a size class; other rows say once, few or many, or leave the size out.

D gene: TRBD2; clone size: NA; J gene: TRBJ2-1; V gene: TRBV4-2; CDR3 DNA: TGTGCCAGCAGCCAAGACCTCCCGGGACTAGAGTACTACAATGAGCAGTTCTTC; CDR3 protein: CASSQDLPGLEYYNEQFF
D gene: NA; clone size: NA; J gene: TRBJ1-2; V gene: TRBV24-1; CDR3 DNA: TGTGCCACCAGTGACAGGGACTATGGCTACACCTTC; CDR3 protein: CATSDRDYGYTF
D gene: NA; clone size: NA; J gene: TRBJ1-1; V gene: TRBV18; CDR3 DNA: TGTGCCAGCTCACGCAATACGGACACTGAAGCTTTCTTT; CDR3 protein: CASSRNTDTEAFF
D gene: TRBD1; clone size: NA; J gene: TRBJ1-2; V gene: TRBV27; CDR3 DNA: TGTGCCAGCAGTCCGGGAGGGGGCTACGGCTACACCTTC; CDR3 protein: CASSPGGGYGYTF
D gene: NA; clone size: NA; J gene: TRBJ1-1; V gene: TRBV6-5; CDR3 DNA: TGTGCCAGCAACGTCGAGGGTGGGAGCACTGAAGCTTTCTTT; CDR3 protein: CASNVEGGSTEAFF
D gene: TRBD2; clone size: NA; J gene: TRBJ2-1; V gene: TRBV28; CDR3 DNA: TGTGCCAGCAGTTTAAGCTCATATTGGGGGGGCAATGAGCAGTTCTTC; CDR3 protein: CASSLSSYWGGNEQFF
D gene: NA; clone size: NA; J gene: TRBJ1-5; V gene: TRBV15; CDR3 DNA: TGTGCCACCAGCAGAGATCGGGGGGTCGATAGCAATCAGCCCCAGCATTTT; CDR3 protein: CATSRDRGVDSNQPQHF
D gene: NA; clone size: NA; J gene: TRBJ1-1; V gene: TRBV5-6; CDR3 DNA: TGTGCCAGCAGCTTGGCGGACACATGGACCGCTGAAGCTTTCTTT; CDR3 protein: CASSLADTWTAEAFF
D gene: NA; clone size: NA; J gene: TRBJ1-3; V gene: TRBV10-1; CDR3 DNA: TGCGCCAGCAGTGAGTCCGGGAGCTCTGGAAACACCATATATTTT; CDR3 protein: CASSESGSSGNTIYF
D gene: NA; clone size: NA; J gene: TRBJ2-7; V gene: TRBV5-6; CDR3 DNA: TGTGCCGTTTCCGACCGGGACACCTCATACGAGCAGTACTTC; CDR3 protein: CAVSDRDTSYEQYF
D gene: NA; clone size: NA; J gene: TRBJ2-3; V gene: TRBV6-5; CDR3 DNA: TGTGCCAGCAGTCGGGGGTCTGGCACAGATACGCAGTATTTT; CDR3 protein: CASSRGSGTDTQYF
D gene: NA; clone size: NA; J gene: TRBJ2-3; V gene: TRBV19; CDR3 DNA: TGTGCCAGTAGTATTTACGACCTCACAGATACGCAGTATTTT; CDR3 protein: CASSIYDLTDTQYF
D gene: TRBD1; clone size: NA; J gene: TRBJ1-1; V gene: TRBV10-1; CDR3 DNA: TGCGCCAGCTCCTCAGGGGGGAACACTGAAGCTTTCTTT; CDR3 protein: CASSSGGNTEAFF
D gene: NA; clone size: NA; J gene: TRBJ1-6; V gene: TRBV7-8; CDR3 DNA: TGTGCCAGCAGCTTAGTAGACCAGGCACCCCTCCACTTT; CDR3 protein: CASSLVDQAPLHF
D gene: TRBD1; clone size: NA; J gene: TRBJ1-2; V gene: TRBV6-5; CDR3 DNA: TGTGCCAGCAGTTACTCAGGACAGGGCGTCTATGGCTACACCTTC; CDR3 protein: CASSYSGQGVYGYTF
D gene: NA; clone size: NA; J gene: TRBJ2-3; V gene: TRBV29-1; CDR3 DNA: TGCAGCGCCCACTCCCCCGATACGCAGTATTTT; CDR3 protein: CSAHSPDTQYF
D gene: NA; clone size: NA; J gene: TRBJ1-2; V gene: TRBV5-6; CDR3 DNA: TGTGCCAGCAGCGTGAATTTTTTGGTATCAGGTGGCTACACCTTC; CDR3 protein: CASSVNFLVSGGYTF
D gene: TRBD1; clone size: NA; J gene: TRBJ1-3; V gene: TRBV4-1; CDR3 DNA: TGCGCCAGCAGCCAAGGTCAAGGACAGGGGGGAAACACCATATATTTT; CDR3 protein: CASSQGQGQGGNTIYF
D gene: NA; clone size: NA; J gene: TRBJ1-4; V gene: TRBV27; CDR3 DNA: TGTGCCAGCAGTTTAAGTCAGGCTAATGAAAAACTGTTTTTT; CDR3 protein: CASSLSQANEKLFF
D gene: TRBD1; clone size: medium-sized; J gene: TRBJ2-5; V gene: TRBV6-9; CDR3 DNA: TGTGCCAGCAGTTTTACCCACGGGACAGCCCAAGAGACCCAGTACTTC; CDR3 protein: CASSFTHGTAQETQYF
D gene: TRBD1; clone size: NA; J gene: TRBJ2-7; V gene: TRBV18; CDR3 DNA: TGTGCCAGCTCACTGGACAGGTACTCCTACGAGCAGTACTTC; CDR3 protein: CASSLDRYSYEQYF
D gene: NA; clone size: NA; J gene: TRBJ2-7; V gene: TRBV25-1; CDR3 DNA: TGTGCCAGCAGTGAATATCACGAGCAGTACTTC; CDR3 protein: CASSEYHEQYF
D gene: NA; clone size: NA; J gene: TRBJ1-5; V gene: TRBV2; CDR3 DNA: TGTGCCAGCAGTGAGGTGTCGGGGGAACAGCCCCAGCATTTT; CDR3 protein: CASSEVSGEQPQHF
D gene: NA; clone size: NA; J gene: TRBJ2-1; V gene: TRBV7-8; CDR3 DNA: TGTGCCAGCAGCCAGGCGGCGGGGAGAAAATACAACAATGAGCAGTTCTTC; CDR3 protein: CASSQAAGRKYNNEQFF
D gene: NA; clone size: NA; J gene: TRBJ1-4; V gene: TRBV19; CDR3 DNA: TGTGCCAGTAGTATAGGGACGGCAACTAATGAAAAACTGTTTTTT; CDR3 protein: CASSIGTATNEKLFF
D gene: TRBD1; clone size: once; J gene: TRBJ1-1; V gene: TRBV18; CDR3 DNA: TGTGCCAGCTCATCCGGACAGGGTGAAGCCCTTGAAGCTTTCTTT; CDR3 protein: CASSSGQGEALEAFF
D gene: NA; clone size: few; J gene: TRBJ2-3; V gene: TRBV3-1/TRBV3-2; CDR3 DNA: TGTGCCAGCAGCCAAGACCCCCGGGACGTAACAGATACGCAGTATTTT; CDR3 protein: CASSQDPRDVTDTQYF
D gene: TRBD1; clone size: NA; J gene: TRBJ1-3; V gene: TRBV2; CDR3 DNA: TGTGCCAGCAGTGAAAGGACAGGGGGAAACACCATATATTTT; CDR3 protein: CASSERTGGNTIYF
D gene: NA; clone size: NA; J gene: TRBJ1-1; V gene: TRBV29-1; CDR3 DNA: TGCAGCTCCGAAGGGGGGACGACTGAAGCTTTCTTT; CDR3 protein: CSSEGGTTEAFF
D gene: NA; clone size: NA; J gene: TRBJ1-6; V gene: TRBV11-2; CDR3 DNA: TGTGCCAGCAGCTCGGCACCAACAGGGAATTCACCCCTCCACTTT; CDR3 protein: CASSSAPTGNSPLHF
D gene: NA; clone size: NA; J gene: TRBJ1-6; V gene: TRBV27; CDR3 DNA: TGTGCCAGCAGTTTATCTAGGGGGTCCAATTCACCCCTCCACTTT; CDR3 protein: CASSLSRGSNSPLHF
D gene: NA; clone size: NA; J gene: TRBJ1-5; V gene: TRBV2; CDR3 DNA: TGTGCCAGCAGTGAACTAACAGCTGGGAGCAATCAGCCCCAGCATTTT; CDR3 protein: CASSELTAGSNQPQHF
D gene: TRBD2; clone size: NA; J gene: TRBJ2-1; V gene: TRBV5-1; CDR3 DNA: TGCGCCAGCCGGCCTGGACTAGCGGGGCATGAGCAGTTCTTC; CDR3 protein: CASRPGLAGHEQFF
D gene: NA; clone size: NA; J gene: TRBJ1-2; V gene: TRBV15; CDR3 DNA: TGTGCCACCAGCAGGGCGATCGGGAGGACCTATGGCTACACCTTC; CDR3 protein: CATSRAIGRTYGYTF
D gene: NA; clone size: NA; J gene: TRBJ2-5; V gene: TRBV2; CDR3 DNA: TGTGCCAGTGGGGGGTTCCAAGAGACCCAGTACTTC; CDR3 protein: CASGGFQETQYF
D gene: NA; clone size: NA; J gene: TRBJ1-2; V gene: TRBV19; CDR3 DNA: TGTGCCAGTAGTATTATGGATAACTATGGCTACACCTTC; CDR3 protein: CASSIMDNYGYTF
D gene: NA; clone size: NA; J gene: TRBJ1-1; V gene: TRBV10-3; CDR3 DNA: TGTGCCATCTCCGGGGGGGGGCCCCTCAGCACTGAAGCTTTCTTT; CDR3 protein: CAISGGGPLSTEAFF
D gene: TRBD1; clone size: NA; J gene: TRBJ2-3; V gene: TRBV11-1; CDR3 DNA: TGTGCCAGCAGCTCACTAGACAGGGGCACAGATACGCAGTATTTT; CDR3 protein: CASSSLDRGTDTQYF
D gene: NA; clone size: NA; J gene: TRBJ1-1; V gene: TRBV7-7; CDR3 DNA: TGTGCTAGCAGCCAGGACACCAACACTGAAGCTTTCTTT; CDR3 protein: CASSQDTNTEAFF
D gene: NA; clone size: NA; J gene: TRBJ1-2; V gene: TRBV6-5; CDR3 DNA: TGTGCCAGCAGTTACTCCGGGGTAAACTATGGCTACACCTTC; CDR3 protein: CASSYSGVNYGYTF
D gene: NA; clone size: NA; J gene: TRBJ2-3; V gene: TRBV9; CDR3 DNA: TGTGCCAGCAGCGTCCAAGACAGGTTTGGCACAGATACGCAGTATTTT; CDR3 protein: CASSVQDRFGTDTQYF